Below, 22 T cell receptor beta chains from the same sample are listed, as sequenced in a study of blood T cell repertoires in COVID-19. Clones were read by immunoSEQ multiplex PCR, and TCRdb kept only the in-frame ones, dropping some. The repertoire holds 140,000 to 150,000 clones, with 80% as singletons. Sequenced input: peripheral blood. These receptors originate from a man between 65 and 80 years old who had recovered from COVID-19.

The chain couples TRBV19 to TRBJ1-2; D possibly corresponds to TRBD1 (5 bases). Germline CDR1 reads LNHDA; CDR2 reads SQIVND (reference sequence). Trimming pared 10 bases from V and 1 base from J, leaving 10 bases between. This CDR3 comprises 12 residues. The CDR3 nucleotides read TGTGCCACCCGGACACTTAACTATGGCTACACCTTC. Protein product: CATRTLNYGYTF.

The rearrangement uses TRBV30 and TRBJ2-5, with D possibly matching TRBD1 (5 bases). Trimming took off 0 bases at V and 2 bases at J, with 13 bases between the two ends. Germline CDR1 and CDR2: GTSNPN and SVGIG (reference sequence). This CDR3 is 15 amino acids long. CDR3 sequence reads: CAWSVFPGPQETQYF. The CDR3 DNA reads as TGTGCCTGGAGTGTATTCCCAGGGCCTCAAGAGACCCAGTACTTC. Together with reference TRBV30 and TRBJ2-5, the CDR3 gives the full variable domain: SQTIHQWPATLVQPVGSPLSLECTVEGTSNPNLYWYRQAAGRGLQLLFYSVGIGQISSEVPQNLSASRPQDRQFILSSKKLLLSDSGFYLCAWSVFPGPQETQYFGPGTRLLVL.

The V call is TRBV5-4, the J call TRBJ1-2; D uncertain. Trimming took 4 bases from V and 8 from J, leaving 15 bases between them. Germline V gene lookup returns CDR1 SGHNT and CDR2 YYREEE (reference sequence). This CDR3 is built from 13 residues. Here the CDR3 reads CASSPLGSSGYTF. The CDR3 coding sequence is TGTGCCAGCAGCCCCTTAGGATCTAGCGGCTACACCTTC. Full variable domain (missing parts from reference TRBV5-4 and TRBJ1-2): ETGVTQSPTHLIKTRGQQVTLRCSSQSGHNTVSWYQQALGQGPQFIFQYYREEENGRGNFPPRFSGLQFPNYSSELNVNALELDDSALYLCASSPLGSSGYTFGSGTRLTVV.

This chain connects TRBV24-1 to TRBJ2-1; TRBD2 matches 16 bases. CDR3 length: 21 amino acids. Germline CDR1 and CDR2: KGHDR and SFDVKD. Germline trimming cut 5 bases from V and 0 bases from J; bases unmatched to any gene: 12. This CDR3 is CATSGGGTSGRDYSSYNEQFF. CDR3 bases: TGTGCCACCAGTGGTGGGGGGACTAGCGGGAGGGATTATAGCTCCTACAATGAGCAGTTCTTC.

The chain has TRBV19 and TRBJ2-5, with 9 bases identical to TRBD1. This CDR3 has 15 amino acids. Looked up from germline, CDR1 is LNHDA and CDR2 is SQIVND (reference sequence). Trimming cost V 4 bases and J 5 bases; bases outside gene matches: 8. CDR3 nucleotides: TGTGCCAGTAGTAGGGACAGGGTGCTTGGGGAGACCCAGTACTTC. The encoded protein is CASSRDRVLGETQYF.

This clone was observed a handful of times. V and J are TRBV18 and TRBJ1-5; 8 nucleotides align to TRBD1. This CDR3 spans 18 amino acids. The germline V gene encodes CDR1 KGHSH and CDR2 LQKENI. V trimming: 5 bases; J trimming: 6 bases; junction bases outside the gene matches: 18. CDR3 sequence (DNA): TGTGCCAGCTCAGCATCCCCGCCTGGGACAGGCTGGATTCAGCCCCAGCATTTT. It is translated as CASSASPPGTGWIQPQHF.

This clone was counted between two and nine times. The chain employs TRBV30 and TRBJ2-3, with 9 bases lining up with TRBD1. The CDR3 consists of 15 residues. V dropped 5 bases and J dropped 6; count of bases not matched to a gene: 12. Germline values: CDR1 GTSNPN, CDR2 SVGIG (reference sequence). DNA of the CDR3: TGTGCCTGGGGGGGTGGACAGGGGCTCATGGATACGCAGTATTTT. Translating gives CAWGGGQGLMDTQYF.

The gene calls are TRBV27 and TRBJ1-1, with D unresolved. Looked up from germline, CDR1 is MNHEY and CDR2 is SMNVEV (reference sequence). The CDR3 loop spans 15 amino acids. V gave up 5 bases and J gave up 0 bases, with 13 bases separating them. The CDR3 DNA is TGTGCCAGCAGTATAGGACGGGGAATGAACACTGAAGCTTTCTTT. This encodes CASSIGRGMNTEAFF.

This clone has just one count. The CDR3 loop is CASRGSGSREQYF. In DNA form, the CDR3 reads TGCGCCAGCAGGGGTAGCGGGAGTAGGGAGCAGTACTTC. The rearrangement uses TRBV10-2 and TRBJ2-7, with 9 positions matching TRBD2. CDR1 WSHSY and CDR2 SAAADI come from the germline V gene. The ends lost 6 bases at V and 7 bases at J; junction bases unmatched: 7. The CDR3 is 13 amino acids.

CDR3: CASSHGLADPGELFF. Written as DNA, the CDR3 is TGTGCCAGCAGCCATGGACTAGCCGACCCCGGGGAGCTGTTTTTT. This chain joins TRBV3-1 (or the pseudogene TRBV3-2) and TRBJ2-2; 8 nucleotides agree with TRBD2. Germline CDR1 and CDR2: LGHDT and YNNKEL (reference sequence). The CDR3 runs to 15 residues. V lost 3 bases and J lost 6; bases outside the gene matches: 6.

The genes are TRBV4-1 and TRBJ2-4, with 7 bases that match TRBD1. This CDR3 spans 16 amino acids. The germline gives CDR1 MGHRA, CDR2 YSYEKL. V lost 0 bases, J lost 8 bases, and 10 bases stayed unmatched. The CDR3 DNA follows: TGCGCCAGCAGCCAAGAGAGCAAGACAGGGCTTTACATTCAGTACTTC. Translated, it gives CASSQESKTGLYIQYF.

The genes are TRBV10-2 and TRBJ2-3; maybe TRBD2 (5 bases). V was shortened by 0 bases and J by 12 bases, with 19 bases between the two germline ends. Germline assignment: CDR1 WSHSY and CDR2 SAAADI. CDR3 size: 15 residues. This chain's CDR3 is CASSESPEGLGIQYF. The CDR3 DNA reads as TGCGCCAGCAGTGAGTCACCGGAAGGACTGGGAATCCAGTATTTT.

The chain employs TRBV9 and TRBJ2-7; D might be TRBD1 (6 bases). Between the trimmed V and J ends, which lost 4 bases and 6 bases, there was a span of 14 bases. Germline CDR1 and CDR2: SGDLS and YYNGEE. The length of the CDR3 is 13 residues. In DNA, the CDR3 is TGTGCCAGCAGCCCCGGGACATCGGGCGAGCAGTACTTC. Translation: CASSPGTSGEQYF. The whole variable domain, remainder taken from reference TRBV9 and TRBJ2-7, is DSGVTQTPKHLITATGQRVTLRCSPRSGDLSVYWYQQSLDQGLQFLIQYYNGEERAKGNILERFSAQQFPDLHSELNLSSLELGDSALYFCASSPGTSGEQYFGPGTRLTVT.

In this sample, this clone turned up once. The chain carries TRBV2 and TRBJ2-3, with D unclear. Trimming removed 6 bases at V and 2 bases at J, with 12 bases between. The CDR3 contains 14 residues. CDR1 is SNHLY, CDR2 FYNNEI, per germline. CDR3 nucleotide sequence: TGTGCCAGCAGGCTGGAGCAGCTCACAGATACGCAGTATTTT. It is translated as CASRLEQLTDTQYF.

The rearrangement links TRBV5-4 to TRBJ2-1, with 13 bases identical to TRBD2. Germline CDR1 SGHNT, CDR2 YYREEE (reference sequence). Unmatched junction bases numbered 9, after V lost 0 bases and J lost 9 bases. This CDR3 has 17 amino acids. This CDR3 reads CASSLASFGLAGAEQFF. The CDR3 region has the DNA TGTGCCAGCAGCTTGGCCTCGTTTGGACTAGCGGGAGCTGAGCAGTTCTTC.

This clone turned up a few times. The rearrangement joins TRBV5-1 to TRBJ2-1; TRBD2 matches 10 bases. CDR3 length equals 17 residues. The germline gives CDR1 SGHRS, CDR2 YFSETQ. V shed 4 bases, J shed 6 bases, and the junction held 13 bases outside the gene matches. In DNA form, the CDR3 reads TGCGCCAGCAGCACTGGACGGTCCGGACTAGCGGTCAATGAGCAGTTCTTC. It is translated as CASSTGRSGLAVNEQFF.

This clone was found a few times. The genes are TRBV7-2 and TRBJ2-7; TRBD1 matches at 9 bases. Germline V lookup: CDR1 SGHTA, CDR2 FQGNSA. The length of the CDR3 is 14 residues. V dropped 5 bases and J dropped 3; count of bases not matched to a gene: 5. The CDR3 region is CASSPRTGDYEQYF. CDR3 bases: TGTGCCAGCAGCCCCCGGACAGGGGACTACGAGCAGTACTTC.

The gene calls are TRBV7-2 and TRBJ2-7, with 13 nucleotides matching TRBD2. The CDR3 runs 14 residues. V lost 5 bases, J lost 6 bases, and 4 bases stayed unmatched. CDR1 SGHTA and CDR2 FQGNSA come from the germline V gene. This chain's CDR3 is CASSPGLAGLEQYF. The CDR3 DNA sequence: TGTGCCAGCAGCCCGGGACTAGCGGGGCTCGAGCAGTACTTC. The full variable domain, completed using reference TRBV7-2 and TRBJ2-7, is GAGVSQSPSNKVTEKGKDVELRCDPISGHTALYWYRQSLGQGLEFLIYFQGNSAPDKSGLPSDRFSAERTGGSVSTLTIQRTQQEDSAVYLCASSPGLAGLEQYFGPGTRLTVT.

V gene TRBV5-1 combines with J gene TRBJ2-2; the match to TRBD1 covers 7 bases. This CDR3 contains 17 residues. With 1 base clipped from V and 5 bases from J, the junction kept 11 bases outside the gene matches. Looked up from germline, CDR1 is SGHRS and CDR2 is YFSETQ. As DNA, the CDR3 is TGCGCCAGCAGCTTGAGCAGAGACAGGGTTGAGACCGGGGAGCTGTTTTTT. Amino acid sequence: CASSLSRDRVETGELFF.

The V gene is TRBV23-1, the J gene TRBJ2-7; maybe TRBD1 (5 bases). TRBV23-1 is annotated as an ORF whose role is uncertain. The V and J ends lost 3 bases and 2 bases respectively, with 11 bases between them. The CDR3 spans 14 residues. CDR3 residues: CASSQQGLTYEQYF. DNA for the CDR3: TGCGCCAGCAGTCAGCAGGGCCTTACCTACGAGCAGTACTTC.

The CDR3 spells CASSLWFGTGNPTAYGYTF. CDR3 DNA sequence: TGTGCCAGCAGCCTCTGGTTTGGGACAGGGAACCCTACTGCCTATGGCTACACCTTC. The rearrangement uses TRBV28 and TRBJ1-2; 9 positions match TRBD1. Germline assignment: CDR1 MDHEN and CDR2 SYDVKM. CDR3 length: 19 amino acids. V dropped 6 bases and J dropped 4; count of bases not matched to a gene: 21.

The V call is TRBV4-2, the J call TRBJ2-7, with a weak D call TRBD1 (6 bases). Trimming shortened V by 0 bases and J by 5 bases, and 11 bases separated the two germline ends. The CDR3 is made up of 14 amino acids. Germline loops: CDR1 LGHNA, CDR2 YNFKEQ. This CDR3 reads CASSQEGASDEQYF. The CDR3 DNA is TGTGCCAGCAGCCAAGAGGGGGCTAGTGACGAGCAGTACTTC.